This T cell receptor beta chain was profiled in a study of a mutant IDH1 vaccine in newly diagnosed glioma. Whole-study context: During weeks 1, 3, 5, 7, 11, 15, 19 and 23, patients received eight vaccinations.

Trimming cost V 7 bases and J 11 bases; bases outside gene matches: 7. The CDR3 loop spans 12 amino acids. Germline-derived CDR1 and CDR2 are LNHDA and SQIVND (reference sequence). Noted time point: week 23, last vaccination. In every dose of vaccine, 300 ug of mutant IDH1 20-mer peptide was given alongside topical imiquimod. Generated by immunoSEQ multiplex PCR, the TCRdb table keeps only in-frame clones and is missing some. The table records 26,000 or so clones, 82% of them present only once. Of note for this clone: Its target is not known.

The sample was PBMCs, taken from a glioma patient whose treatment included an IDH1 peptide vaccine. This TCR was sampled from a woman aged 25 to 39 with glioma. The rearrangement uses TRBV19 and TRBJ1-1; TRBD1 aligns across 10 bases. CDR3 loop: CASNLPGQGAFF. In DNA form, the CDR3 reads TGTGCCAGTAATCTTCCGGGACAGGGGGCTTTCTTT.